The sequence of this T cell receptor beta chain was determined in a study of T cells in Graves' hyperthyroidism and ophthalmopathy. Germline CDR1 reads MDHEN; CDR2 reads SYDVKM. Trimming removed 3 bases at V and 5 bases at J, with 11 bases between. The CDR3 length is 13 residues. Amplification of TCR beta CDR3 regions was performed using RNA transcripts as template. First-round RT-PCR of the TCR CDR3 relied on the HTBI primer set. TCRdb reprocessed the multiplex PCR reads via MiXCR and lists one record per CDR3 protein. Among approximately 530,000 distinct CDR3 sequences listed, 16% were seen once. This clonotype has a count of ten or more.

The TCR was taken from a woman aged 18-35 years with Graves' hyperthyroidism. The chain has TRBV28 and TRBJ2-7; D unclear. Sample: blood. This CDR3 is CASSFMSVHEQYF. The CDR3 DNA follows: TGTGCCAGCAGTTTTATGAGTGTCCACGAGCAGTACTTC.